Included here is one T cell receptor beta chain sequence, with context. Its antigen remains unidentified. The sample holds no much larger clone one base away, and base qualities are not on file. Deletion took 0 bases off V and 2 bases off J, with a span of 4 bases between the germline ends. CDR3 length: 13 amino acids, cysteine to phenylalanine. Only the CDR3 part of the read is kept: 39 bases, read in frame from the first base. CDR1 SGHAT and CDR2 FQNNGV were looked up in the germline V gene. These data are taken from a study of OX40 agonist ivuxolimab in advanced cancers. Context from the whole study: Ivuxolimab was an agonistic, fully human IgG2 monoclonal antibody directed against OX40 (CD134), a costimulatory receptor. Intravenous ivuxolimab was administered to patients every 2 weeks at six dose levels: 0.01, 0.1, 0.3, 1.5, 3 and 10 mg/kg. Of the roughly 53 patients in dose escalation, some 20 had hepatocellular carcinoma, around 15 had melanoma, 9 had renal cell carcinoma and 9 had head and neck cancer. A male proportion of 82.7% and a mean age of about 60 years, ranging from roughly 20 to 80, were recorded for the dose-escalation cohort. Prior anti-PD-1, anti-PD-L1 or anti-CTLA-4 therapy was permitted, and 30% to 45% of dose-escalation patients had received checkpoint inhibitors. Three dose-escalation patients achieved partial responses, one with hepatocellular carcinoma and two with cutaneous melanoma. Peripheral TCRbeta sequencing was intended to test whether TCR sequence diversity was altered and clonal T-cell expansion was caused by ivuxolimab. The monotherapy dose-escalation portion (N = 52 patients) of the phase I ivuxolimab trial is reported in the paper.

Results the study describes overall, beyond this receptor: The antigen specificity of the clonally expanded peripheral T cells was not determined. At doses of 0.1 to 3.0 mg/kg, clonal expansion of both CD4+ and CD8+ T cells in blood was seen between baseline and week 6. In the 0.1-3.0 mg/kg groups, partial responders were among the patients with the lowest normalized peripheral clonal expansion, particularly in CD8+ T cells. Low levels of normalized T-cell clonal expansion were also seen in some nonresponding patients. After ivuxolimab, CD8+ T cells had more expanded clones than CD4+ T cells on average.

Patients with autoimmune disease history or receiving systemic immunosuppression were excluded from the trial. Peripheral blood for TCR sequencing was collected from all dose cohorts at baseline, on cycle 4 day 1, and on cycle 7 day 1. Samples were obtained from an open-label, multicenter, first-in-human phase I dose-escalation trial of ivuxolimab. Adults with locally advanced or metastatic melanoma, renal cell, hepatocellular, or head and neck squamous cell carcinoma were enrolled in the trial. CD4+ and CD8+ T cells were sorted separately from peripheral blood before TCR sequencing. For sequencing of the TCRbeta CDR3 region, genomic DNA was extracted from the sorted cells. The immunoSEQ Assay was used to sequence the TCRbeta CDR3 regions. The clones in this table, taken by TCRdb from immuneACCESS, are in-frame only. Not every clone is retained; where verified, under half of the shortfall comes from an unresolved V gene, and the cause of the rest is unknown. A total of 16,000 or so clones appear in this sample, approximately 86% of them only once. The top ten constitute approximately 4.1% of the sample.

The rearranged chain carries TRBV11-2 and TRBJ1-1, with the D gene not clear enough to name. This specimen consisted of CD4+ or CD8+ T cells sorted from blood, obtained in a trial of the OX40 agonist ivuxolimab. The receptor's source is an adult with an advanced solid tumor such as melanoma, head and neck, liver or kidney cancer. The nucleotide sequence is TGTGCCAGCAGCTTAGATCGAAACACTGAAGCTTTCTTT. Translated, this gives CASSLDRNTEAFF.